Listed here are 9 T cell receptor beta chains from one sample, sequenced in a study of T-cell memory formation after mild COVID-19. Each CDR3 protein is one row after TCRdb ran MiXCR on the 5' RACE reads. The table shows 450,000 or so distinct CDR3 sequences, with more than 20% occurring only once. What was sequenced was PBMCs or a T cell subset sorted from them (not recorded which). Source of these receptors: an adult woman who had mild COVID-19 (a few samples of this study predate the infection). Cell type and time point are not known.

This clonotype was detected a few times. CDR3 amino acids: CASSLAPSSSYNEQFF. CDR3 DNA sequence: TGTGCCAGCAGCTTAGCCCCTTCTAGCTCCTACAATGAGCAGTTCTTC. V usage is TRBV7-8 and J usage is TRBJ2-1; D not resolved. The CDR3 runs to 16 residues. Between the trimmed V and J ends, which lost 0 bases and 0 bases, there was a span of 9 bases. CDR1 and CDR2 from the germline V gene are SGHVS and FQNEAQ.

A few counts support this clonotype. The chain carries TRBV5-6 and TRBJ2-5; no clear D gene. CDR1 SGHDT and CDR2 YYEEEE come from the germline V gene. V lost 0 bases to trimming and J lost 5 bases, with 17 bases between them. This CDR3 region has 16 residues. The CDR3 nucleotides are TGTGCCAGCAGCTTGGGACTCAGTCGACTTGGGGAGACCCAGTACTTC. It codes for CASSLGLSRLGETQYF. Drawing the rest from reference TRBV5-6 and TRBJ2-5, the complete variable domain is DAGVTQSPTHLIKTRGQQVTLRCSPKSGHDTVSWYQQALGQGPQFIFQYYEEEERQRGNFPDRFSGHQFPNYSSELNVNALLLGDSALYLCASSLGLSRLGETQYFGPGTRLLVL.

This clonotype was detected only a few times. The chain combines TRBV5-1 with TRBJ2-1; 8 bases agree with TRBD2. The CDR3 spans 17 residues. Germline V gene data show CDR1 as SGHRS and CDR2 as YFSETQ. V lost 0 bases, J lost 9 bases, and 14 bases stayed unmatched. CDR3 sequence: CASSLGPEASGLGEQFF. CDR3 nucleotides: TGCGCCAGCAGCTTGGGCCCTGAGGCTAGCGGGTTGGGTGAGCAGTTCTTC.

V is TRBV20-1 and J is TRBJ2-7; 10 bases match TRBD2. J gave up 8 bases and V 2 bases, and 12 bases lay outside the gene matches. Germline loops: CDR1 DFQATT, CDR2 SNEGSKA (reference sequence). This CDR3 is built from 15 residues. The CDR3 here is CSARSLAGEGEKQYF. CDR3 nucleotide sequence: TGCAGTGCTAGAAGCCTAGCGGGAGAGGGCGAGAAGCAGTACTTC.

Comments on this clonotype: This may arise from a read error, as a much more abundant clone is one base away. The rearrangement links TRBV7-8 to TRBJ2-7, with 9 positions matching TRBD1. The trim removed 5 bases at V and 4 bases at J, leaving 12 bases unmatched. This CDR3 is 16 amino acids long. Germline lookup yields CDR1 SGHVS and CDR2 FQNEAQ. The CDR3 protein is CASSRPRDRETYEQYF. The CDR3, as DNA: TGTGCCAGCAGCAGGCCCCGGGACAGGGAGACTTACGAGCAGTACTTC.

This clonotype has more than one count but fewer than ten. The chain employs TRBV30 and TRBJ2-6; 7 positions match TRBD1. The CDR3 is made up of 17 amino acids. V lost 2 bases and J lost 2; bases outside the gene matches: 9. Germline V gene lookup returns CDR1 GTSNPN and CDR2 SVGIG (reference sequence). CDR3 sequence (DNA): TGTGCCTGGAGTTCTCGGACAGGACCTCCTGGGGCCAACGTCCTGACTTTC. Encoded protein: CAWSSRTGPPGANVLTF.

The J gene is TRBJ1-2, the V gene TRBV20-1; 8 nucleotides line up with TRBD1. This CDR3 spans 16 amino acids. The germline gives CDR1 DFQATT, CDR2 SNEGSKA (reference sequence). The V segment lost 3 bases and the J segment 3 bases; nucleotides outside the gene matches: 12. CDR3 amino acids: CSASSLGQGMDYGYTF. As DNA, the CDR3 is TGCAGTGCTAGCAGTCTCGGACAGGGTATGGACTATGGCTACACCTTC.

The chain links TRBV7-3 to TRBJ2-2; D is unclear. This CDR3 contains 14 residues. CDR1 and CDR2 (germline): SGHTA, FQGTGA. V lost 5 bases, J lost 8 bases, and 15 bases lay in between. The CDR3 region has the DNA TGTGCCAGCAGCCCCGAGGCGGTACGGGGGGAGCTGTTTTTT. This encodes CASSPEAVRGELFF.

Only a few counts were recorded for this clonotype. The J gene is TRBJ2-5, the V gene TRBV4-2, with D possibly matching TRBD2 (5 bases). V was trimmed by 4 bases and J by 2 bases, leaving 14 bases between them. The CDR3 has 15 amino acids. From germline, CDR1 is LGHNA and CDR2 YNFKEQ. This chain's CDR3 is CASSRLGVEQETQYF. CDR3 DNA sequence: TGTGCCAGCAGCCGACTGGGAGTAGAACAAGAGACCCAGTACTTC.